This T cell receptor (beta chain) was observed in a study of CD8 T cells in Susac syndrome. Study-level points and caveats: Acknowledgment was made by the study that its TCR sequencing and HLA analysis involved a relatively small number of individuals.

The sequenced target, TCR beta, came from blood CD8+ and CD4+ T cells. The multiple sclerosis controls were treatment-naive patients, and their relapsing-remitting disease was stable or active. Both CD4+ and CD8+ T cells were negatively isolated, and TEMRA cells underwent FACS enrichment. In germline, CDR1 is MDHEN, CDR2 SYDVKM. J gave up 2 bases and V 6 bases, and 13 bases lay outside the gene matches. The length of the CDR3 is 17 residues. It was with random hexamers that roughly 0.45 to 1 ug RNA was reverse transcribed. From the immunoSEQ multiplex PCR reads, TCRdb called clonotypes with MiXCR, one entry per CDR3 protein. The profile covers around 140,000 distinct CDR3 sequences, with 80% appearing a single time and around 0.5% taken by the ten largest. As to this clonotype: Its antigen is as yet unknown.

Sequencing was carried out using CD8+ T cells from PBMCs. The TCR was taken from a human donor with multiple sclerosis. The rearrangement uses TRBV28 and TRBJ1-2; 9 nucleotides align to TRBD1. Here the CDR3 reads CASSPLPRDRDNYGYTF. Written as DNA, the CDR3 is TGTGCCAGCAGCCCATTACCACGGGACAGGGACAACTATGGCTACACCTTC.